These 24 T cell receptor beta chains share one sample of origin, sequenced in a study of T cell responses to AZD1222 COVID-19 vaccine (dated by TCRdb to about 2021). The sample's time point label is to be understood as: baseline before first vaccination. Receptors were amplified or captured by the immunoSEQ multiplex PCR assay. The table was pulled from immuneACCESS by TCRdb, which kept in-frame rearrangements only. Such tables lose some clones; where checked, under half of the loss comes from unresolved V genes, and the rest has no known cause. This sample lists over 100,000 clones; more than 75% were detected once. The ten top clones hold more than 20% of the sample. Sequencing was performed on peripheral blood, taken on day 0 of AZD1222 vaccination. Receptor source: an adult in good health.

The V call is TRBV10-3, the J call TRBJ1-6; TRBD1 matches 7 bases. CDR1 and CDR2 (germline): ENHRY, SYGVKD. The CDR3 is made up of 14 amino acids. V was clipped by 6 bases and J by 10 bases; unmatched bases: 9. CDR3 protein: CAIRQGGPQSPLHF. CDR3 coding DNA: TGTGCCATCAGGCAGGGGGGGCCCCAATCACCCCTCCACTTT.

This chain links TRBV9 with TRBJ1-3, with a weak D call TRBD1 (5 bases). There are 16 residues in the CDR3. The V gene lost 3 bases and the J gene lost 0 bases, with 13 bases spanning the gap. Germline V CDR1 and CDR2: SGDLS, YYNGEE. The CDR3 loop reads CASSALPGGSGNTIYF. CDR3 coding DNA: TGTGCCAGCAGCGCCCTCCCGGGGGGCTCTGGAAACACCATATATTTT.

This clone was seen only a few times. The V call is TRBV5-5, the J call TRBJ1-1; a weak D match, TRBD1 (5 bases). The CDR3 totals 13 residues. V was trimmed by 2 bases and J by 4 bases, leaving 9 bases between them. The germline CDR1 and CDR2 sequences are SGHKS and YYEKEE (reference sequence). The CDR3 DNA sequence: TGTGCCAGCAGCTTAGGGAGGGGCACTGAAGCTTTCTTT. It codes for CASSLGRGTEAFF.

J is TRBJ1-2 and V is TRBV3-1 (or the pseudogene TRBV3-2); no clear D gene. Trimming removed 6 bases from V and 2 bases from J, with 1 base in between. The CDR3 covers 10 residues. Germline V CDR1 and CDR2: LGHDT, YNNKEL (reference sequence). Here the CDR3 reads CASRNYGYTF. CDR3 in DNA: TGTGCCAGCAGGAACTATGGCTACACCTTC.

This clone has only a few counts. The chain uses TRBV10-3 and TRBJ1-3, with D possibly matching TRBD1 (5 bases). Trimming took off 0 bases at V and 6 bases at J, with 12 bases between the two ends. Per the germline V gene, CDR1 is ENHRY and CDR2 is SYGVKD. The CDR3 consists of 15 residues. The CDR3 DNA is TGTGCCATCAGTGAGTCGACAGCAGGAGAAAACACCATATATTTT. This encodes CAISESTAGENTIYF.

For the CDR3, the DNA is TGTGCCAGCAGCGTAGGAACCGGGACTAGCGGGGGTGTGATCACCGGGGAGCTGTTTTTT. The encoded protein is CASSVGTGTSGGVITGELFF. The J gene is TRBJ2-2, the V gene TRBV9; TRBD2 matches at 14 bases. Germline assignment: CDR1 SGDLS and CDR2 YYNGEE. The CDR3 runs 20 residues. Trimming took 0 bases from V and 4 from J; bases not matched to a gene: 11.

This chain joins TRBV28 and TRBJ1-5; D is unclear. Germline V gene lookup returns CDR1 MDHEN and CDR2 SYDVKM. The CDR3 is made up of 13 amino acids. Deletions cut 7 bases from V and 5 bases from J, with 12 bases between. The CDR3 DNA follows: TGTGCCAGCACCCGAGGGTCCTATCAGCCCCAGCATTTT. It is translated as CASTRGSYQPQHF.

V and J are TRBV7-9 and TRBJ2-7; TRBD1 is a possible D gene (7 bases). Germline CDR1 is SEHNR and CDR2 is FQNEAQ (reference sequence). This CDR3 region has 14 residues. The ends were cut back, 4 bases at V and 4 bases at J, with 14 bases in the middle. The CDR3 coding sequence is TGTGCCAGCAGCTCCCAGGGGGGAGCGTACGAGCAGTACTTC. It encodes CASSSQGGAYEQYF.

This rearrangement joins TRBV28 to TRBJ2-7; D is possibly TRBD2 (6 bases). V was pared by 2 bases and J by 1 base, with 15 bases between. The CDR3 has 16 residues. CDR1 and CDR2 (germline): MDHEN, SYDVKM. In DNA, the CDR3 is TGTGCCAGCAGTTTAGCCTCCGCCGGGGGTTCCTACGAGCAGTACTTC. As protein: CASSLASAGGSYEQYF. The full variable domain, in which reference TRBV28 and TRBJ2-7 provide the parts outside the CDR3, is DVKVTQSSRYLVKRTGEKVFLECVQDMDHENMFWYRQDPGLGLRLIYFSYDVKMKEKGDIPEGYSVSREKKERFSLILESASTNQTSMYLCASSLASAGGSYEQYFGPGTRLTVT.

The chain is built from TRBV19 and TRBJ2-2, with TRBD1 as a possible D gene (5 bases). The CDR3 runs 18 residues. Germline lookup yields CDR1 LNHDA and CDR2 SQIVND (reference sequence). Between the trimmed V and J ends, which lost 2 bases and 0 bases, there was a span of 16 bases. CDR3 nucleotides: TGTGCCAGTAGTATATTGGGTATAGGGGCCACGAACACCGGGGAGCTGTTTTTT. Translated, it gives CASSILGIGATNTGELFF. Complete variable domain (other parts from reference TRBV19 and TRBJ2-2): DGGITQSPKYLFRKEGQNVTLSCEQNLNHDAMYWYRQDPGQGLRLIYYSQIVNDFQKGDIAEGYSVSREKKESFPLTVTSAQKNPTAFYLCASSILGIGATNTGELFFGEGSRLTVL.

The CDR3 DNA is TGTGCCAGCAGTGAATGGCACGGCACCGGGGAGCTGTTTTTT. This translates into CASSEWHGTGELFF. The rearrangement links TRBV6-1 to TRBJ2-2, with D unclear. The CDR3 runs to 14 residues. V dropped 2 bases and J dropped 4 bases, with 8 bases sitting between them. Per the germline V gene, CDR1 is MNHNS and CDR2 is SASEGT.

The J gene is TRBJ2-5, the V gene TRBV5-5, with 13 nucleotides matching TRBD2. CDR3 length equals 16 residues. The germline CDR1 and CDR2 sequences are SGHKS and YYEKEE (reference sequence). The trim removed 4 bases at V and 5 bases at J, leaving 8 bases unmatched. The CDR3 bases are TGTGCCAGCAGCACACTAGCGGGGGGGCTGGGGGAGACCCAGTACTTC. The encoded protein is CASSTLAGGLGETQYF.

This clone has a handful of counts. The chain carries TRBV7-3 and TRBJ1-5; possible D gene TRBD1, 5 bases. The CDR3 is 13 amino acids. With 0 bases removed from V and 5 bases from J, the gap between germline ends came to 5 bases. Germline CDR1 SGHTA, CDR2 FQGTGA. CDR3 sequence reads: CASSLTGDQPQHF. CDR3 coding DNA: TGTGCCAGCAGCTTAACAGGGGATCAGCCCCAGCATTTT. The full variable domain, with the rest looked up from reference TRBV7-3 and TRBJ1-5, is GAGVSQTPSNKVTEKGKYVELRCDPISGHTALYWYRQSLGQGPEFLIYFQGTGAADDSGLPNDRFFAVRPEGSVSTLKIQRTERGDSAVYLCASSLTGDQPQHFGDGTRLSIL.

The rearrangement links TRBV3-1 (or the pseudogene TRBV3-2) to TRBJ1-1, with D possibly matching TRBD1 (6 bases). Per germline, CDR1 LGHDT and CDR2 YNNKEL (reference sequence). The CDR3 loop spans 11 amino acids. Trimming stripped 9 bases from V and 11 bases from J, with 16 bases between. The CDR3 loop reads CASITGGAAFF. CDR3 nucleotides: TGTGCCAGTATTACCGGGGGGGCGGCTTTCTTT.

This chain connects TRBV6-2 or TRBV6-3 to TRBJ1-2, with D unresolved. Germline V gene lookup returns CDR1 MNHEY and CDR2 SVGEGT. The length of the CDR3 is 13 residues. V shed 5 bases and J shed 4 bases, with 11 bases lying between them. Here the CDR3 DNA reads TGTGCCAGCAGTCAAGACCGGGTCTATGGCTACACCTTC. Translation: CASSQDRVYGYTF.

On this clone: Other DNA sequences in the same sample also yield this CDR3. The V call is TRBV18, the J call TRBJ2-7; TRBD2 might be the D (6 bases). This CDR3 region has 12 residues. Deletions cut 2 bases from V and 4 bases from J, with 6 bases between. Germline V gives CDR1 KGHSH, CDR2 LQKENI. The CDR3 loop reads CASSPGGYEQYF. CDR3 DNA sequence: TGTGCCAGCTCACCAGGGGGGTACGAGCAGTACTTC.

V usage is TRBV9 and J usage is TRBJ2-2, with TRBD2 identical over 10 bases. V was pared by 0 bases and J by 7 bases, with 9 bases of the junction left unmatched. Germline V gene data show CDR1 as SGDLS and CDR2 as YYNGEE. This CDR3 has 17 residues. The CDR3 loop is CASSVGLAGALYGELFF. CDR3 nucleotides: TGTGCCAGCAGCGTAGGGCTAGCGGGGGCCTTATACGGGGAGCTGTTTTTT.

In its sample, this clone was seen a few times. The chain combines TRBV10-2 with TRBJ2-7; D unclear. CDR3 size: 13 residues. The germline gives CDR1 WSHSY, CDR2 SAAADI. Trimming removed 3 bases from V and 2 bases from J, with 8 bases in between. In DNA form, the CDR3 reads TGCGCCAGCAGTGACTGGGTTACCTACGAGCAGTACTTC. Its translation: CASSDWVTYEQYF.

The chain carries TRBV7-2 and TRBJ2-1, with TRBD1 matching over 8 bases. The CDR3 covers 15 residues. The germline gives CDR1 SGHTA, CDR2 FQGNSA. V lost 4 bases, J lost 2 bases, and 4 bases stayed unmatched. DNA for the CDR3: TGTGCCAGCAGCTCGGGACAGGTCACCTACAATGAGCAGTTCTTC. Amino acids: CASSSGQVTYNEQFF.

CDR3 in amino acids: CASSEQGVYGYTF. CDR3 bases: TGTGCCAGCAGTGAACAAGGGGTCTATGGCTACACCTTC. The V call is TRBV6-1, the J call TRBJ1-2, with D perhaps matching TRBD1 (5 bases). V lost 2 bases, J lost 4 bases, and 8 bases lay in between. CDR3 length: 13 residues. Germline assignment: CDR1 MNHNS and CDR2 SASEGT.

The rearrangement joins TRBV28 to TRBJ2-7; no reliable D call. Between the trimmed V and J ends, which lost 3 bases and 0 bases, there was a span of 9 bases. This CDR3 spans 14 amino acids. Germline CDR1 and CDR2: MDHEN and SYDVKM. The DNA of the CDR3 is TGTGCCAGCAGTTTGGGCCGTTCCTCCTACGAGCAGTACTTC. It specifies CASSLGRSSYEQYF.

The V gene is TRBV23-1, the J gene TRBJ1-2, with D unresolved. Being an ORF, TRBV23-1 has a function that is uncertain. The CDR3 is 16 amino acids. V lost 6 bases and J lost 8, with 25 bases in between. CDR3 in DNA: TGCGCCAGCAGGGGCCCCCGCAGAGAGGAAGCTTTGGGCTACACCTTC. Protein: CASRGPRREEALGYTF.

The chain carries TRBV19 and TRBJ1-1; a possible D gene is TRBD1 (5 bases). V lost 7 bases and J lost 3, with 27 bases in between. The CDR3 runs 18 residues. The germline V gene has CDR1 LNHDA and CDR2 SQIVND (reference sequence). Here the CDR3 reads CASNSWAGTAVVDTEAFF. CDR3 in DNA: TGTGCCAGTAACTCATGGGCCGGGACCGCAGTCGTTGACACTGAAGCTTTCTTT.

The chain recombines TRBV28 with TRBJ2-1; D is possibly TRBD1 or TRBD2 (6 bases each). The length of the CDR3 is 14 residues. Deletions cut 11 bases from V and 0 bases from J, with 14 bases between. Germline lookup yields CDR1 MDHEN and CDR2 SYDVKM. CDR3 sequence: CASKGGGSYNEQFF. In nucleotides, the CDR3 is TGTGCCTCAAAAGGAGGGGGCTCCTACAATGAGCAGTTCTTC.